This T cell receptor (beta chain) is from a study of human T cells and chemical hapten exposure. As to time point: pre-sensitization, week 0. Regarding treatment: therapeutic diphenylcyclopropenone sensitization with weekly scalp DPC. As regards this clonotype: Its antigen is not known.

Points from the study as a whole: Compared with pre-sensitization or healthy control sets, expanded TCRs clustered more.

Germline-derived CDR1 and CDR2 are SGHVS and FQNEAQ. CDR3 length: 18 residues. The V end lost 0 bases, the J end lost 1 base, and 17 bases lay between the germline ends. Unique molecular identifiers were linked by the library to individual cDNA molecules. TCRdb re-called the RACE reads through MiXCR, storing one row per CDR3 protein. The table lists 200,000 to 300,000 distinct CDR3 sequences, over 8% of them singletons. The sequence came from a woman between 40 and 50 years old with alopecia areata. Some clones in this sample may be carry-over from other donors' samples. The sample in question was whole blood, obtained in connection with sensitization to the hapten diphenylcyclopropenone (DPC). V usage is TRBV7-8 and J usage is TRBJ2-3, with D possibly being TRBD1 (5 bases). CDR3 region: CASSLARVWGGGTDTQYF. Written as DNA, the CDR3 is TGTGCCAGCAGCTTAGCCAGGGTCTGGGGTGGGGGCACAGATACGCAGTATTTT.